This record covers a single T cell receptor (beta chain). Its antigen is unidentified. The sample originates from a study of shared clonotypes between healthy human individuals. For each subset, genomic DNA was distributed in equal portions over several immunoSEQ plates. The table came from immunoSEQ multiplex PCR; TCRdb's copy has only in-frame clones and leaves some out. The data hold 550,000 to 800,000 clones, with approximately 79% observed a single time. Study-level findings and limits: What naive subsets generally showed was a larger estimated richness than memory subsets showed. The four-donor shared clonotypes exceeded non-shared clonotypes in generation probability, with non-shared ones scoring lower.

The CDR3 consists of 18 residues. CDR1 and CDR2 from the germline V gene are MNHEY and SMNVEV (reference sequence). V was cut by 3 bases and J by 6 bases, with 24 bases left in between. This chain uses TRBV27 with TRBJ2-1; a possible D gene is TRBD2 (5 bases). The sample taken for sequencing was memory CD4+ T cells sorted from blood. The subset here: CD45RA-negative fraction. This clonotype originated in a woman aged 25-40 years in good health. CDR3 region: CASSFRITPVTGGNEQFF. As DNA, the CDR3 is TGTGCCAGCAGTTTTCGTATAACCCCGGTTACCGGAGGCAATGAGCAGTTCTTC.